The 4 T cell receptor beta chains below all came from one sample that was sequenced in a study of OX40 agonist ivuxolimab in advanced cancers. Profiling relied on immunoSEQ multiplex PCR, and the TCRdb table lists in-frame clones only, not all of them. The sample yields over 95,000 clones, roughly 83% seen once. Sequencing used CD4+ or CD8+ T cells sorted from blood, obtained in a trial of the OX40 agonist ivuxolimab. These receptors were collected from an adult with an advanced solid tumor such as melanoma, head and neck, liver or kidney cancer.

The V and J genes are TRBV12-5 and TRBJ2-3; 10 nucleotides align to TRBD2. CDR3 length: 17 residues. V gave up 7 bases and J gave up 4 bases; unmatched junction bases: 14. Germline V gene data show CDR1 as LGHNT and CDR2 as FRNRAP. The CDR3 protein is CASAPPRALAGADTQYF. The DNA of the CDR3 is TGTGCTAGTGCCCCTCCGAGGGCTCTAGCGGGGGCAGATACGCAGTATTTT.

The chain is built from TRBV10-1 and TRBJ2-1, with 10 bases aligning to TRBD2. V lost 5 bases, J lost 10 bases, and 14 bases stayed unmatched. Germline-derived CDR1 and CDR2 are WNHNN and SYGVQD (reference sequence). This CDR3 has 16 residues. The CDR3 spells CASSYVRDKGLAEQFF. The DNA of the CDR3 is TGCGCCAGCAGTTATGTACGGGACAAGGGACTAGCGGAGCAGTTCTTC.

The chain is built from TRBV30 and TRBJ1-4; TRBD1 aligns across 7 bases. Germline trimming cut 3 bases from V and 7 bases from J; bases unmatched to any gene: 5. Germline lookup yields CDR1 GTSNPN and CDR2 SVGIG (reference sequence). CDR3 length: 13 residues. The CDR3 nucleotides read TGTGCCTGGAGCAAGACAGGGAGTGAAAAACTGTTTTTT. Protein: CAWSKTGSEKLFF.

There are a few counts of this clone. The CDR3, as DNA: TGTGCCATCAGTGAGTCATTCGGCTCAACGGGACAGCCCCAGCATTTT. Amino acid sequence: CAISESFGSTGQPQHF. The J gene is TRBJ1-5, the V gene TRBV10-3; the D is unclear. V was shortened by 0 bases and J by 7 bases, with 16 bases between the two germline ends. Per germline, CDR1 ENHRY and CDR2 SYGVKD. There are 16 residues in the CDR3.